Listed below are T cell receptor beta chains from one sample, sequenced in a study of blood T cell repertoires in COVID-19. The assay was immunoSEQ multiplex PCR, and TCRdb's table has in-frame clones only and misses some. The sample contains around 62,000 clones, roughly 88% of which appear only once. The sequenced sample consisted of peripheral blood. These receptors all come from a woman aged 60-75 years with COVID-19, enrolled during active disease. Each CDR3 is given with its conserved first and last residue. The D gene is left open where the match is weak. Not all rows give a size; the values are once, few, many and, for expanded clones, a class.

clone_size d_call j_call v_call cdr3_nt cdr3_aa
. TRBD1 TRBJ2-7 TRBV5-1 TGCGCCAGCAGCCGGGACAGGGGGAACGAGCAGTACTTC CASSRDRGNEQYF
. . TRBJ2-7 TRBV7-9 TGTGCCAGCAGCCGGAGTACCTACGAGCAGTACTTC CASSRSTYEQYF
. . TRBJ1-1 TRBV7-2 TGTGCCAGCAGCTTAGTTCTGGGGGCTGGCACTGAAGCTTTCTTT CASSLVLGAGTEAFF
. . TRBJ2-5 TRBV19 TGTGCCAGTAGTCTGGGCTACACCACTCAAGAGACCCAGTACTTC CASSLGYTTQETQYF
. . TRBJ2-5 TRBV7-9 TGTGCCAGCAGACCAGACAAACCCCTTGGAGAGACCCAGTACTTC CASRPDKPLGETQYF
once TRBD1 TRBJ1-6 TRBV6-5 TGTGCCAGCAGTTATTCCCACAGGGGGCATAATTCACCCCTCCACTTT CASSYSHRGHNSPLHF
. . TRBJ1-2 TRBV3-1/TRBV3-2 TGTGCCAGCAGCACGGGACAAGAGGGCTACACCTTC CASSTGQEGYTF
. TRBD1 TRBJ1-1 TRBV27 TGTGCCAGCAGTCCCAGGGGGACTGAAGCTTTCTTT CASSPRGTEAFF
. TRBD1 TRBJ2-5 TRBV7-9 TGTGCCAGCAGTACGGGACAGCCGGGTGGGGAGACCCAGTACTTC CASSTGQPGGETQYF
. TRBD1 TRBJ2-2 TRBV6-5 TGTGCCAGCAGGGGACAGGGGGCGAACACCGGGGAGCTGTTTTTT CASRGQGANTGELFF
. TRBD1 TRBJ1-5 TRBV6-5 TGTGCCAGCAGTTACTCCGGACAGGGGAGCAATCAGCCCCAGCATTTT CASSYSGQGSNQPQHF
. . TRBJ1-3 TRBV7-9 TGTGCCAGCAGCCCCCAAGCGAACACCATATATTTT CASSPQANTIYF
. . TRBJ1-5 TRBV3-1/TRBV3-2 TGTGCCAGCAGCCACACAGGGCGGGGGAGCAATCAGCCCCAGCATTTT CASSHTGRGSNQPQHF
once TRBD2 TRBJ2-1 TRBV6-5 TGTGCCAGCAGTTACTCGCCTAGCGGGAGACTGGGTGAGCAGTTCTTC CASSYSPSGRLGEQFF
. TRBD1 TRBJ1-2 TRBV19 TGTGCCAGTAGGGGGACAGGGGCCCTATCCTTC CASRGTGALSF
. . TRBJ2-2 TRBV6-4 TGTGCCAGCAGTGACAAGTCGGACACCGGGGAGCTGTTTTTT CASSDKSDTGELFF
. . TRBJ1-6 TRBV11-2 TGTGCCAGCAGCCCCCGGGGAGGGAAAGGGTCACCCCTCCACTTT CASSPRGGKGSPLHF
. . TRBJ1-1 TRBV30 TGTGCCTGGGAAGGGGAGGCACGGACTGAAGCTTTCTTT CAWEGEARTEAFF
. TRBD2 TRBJ2-3 TRBV27 TGTGCCAGCAGTTTATTCCTAGCGGGCGCTAGCACAGATACGCAGTATTTT CASSLFLAGASTDTQYF
. TRBD2 TRBJ2-7 TRBV6-5 TGTGCCAGCACCCCGGGGAGGGTTGGCGAGCAGTACTTC CASTPGRVGEQYF